The 26 T cell receptor beta chains presented below share a single source sample, sequenced in a study of beta chain features in type 1 diabetes. These receptors have no identified antigens. The isolated RNA, all of it, was reverse transcribed, so expressed TCRB transcripts were what got sequenced. The data were produced by immunoSEQ multiplex PCR, yet TCRdb's version contains in-frame clones alone and is incomplete. The table lists approximately 260,000 clones, approximately 25% of them singletons. Study results and caveats: Researchers report that Type 1 diabetes patients had moderately but significantly shorter TCRB CDR3s across all four CD4+ subsets.

Sequenced: naive CD4+ T cells from blood. The receptors originated from a woman aged 25 to 39 with type 1 diabetes.

The chain combines TRBV14 with TRBJ2-1, with 8 positions matching TRBD2. Unmatched junction bases numbered 10, after V lost 4 bases and J lost 2 bases. Per germline, CDR1 SGHDN and CDR2 FVKESK. The length of the CDR3 is 17 residues. CDR3 amino acids: CASSPYQAGDPYNEQFF. The CDR3 DNA follows: TGTGCCAGCAGCCCCTACCAAGCGGGAGATCCCTACAATGAGCAGTTCTTC.

The chain employs TRBV6-6 and TRBJ2-1, with TRBD2 matching 8 bases. Germline CDR1 reads MNHNY; CDR2 reads SVGAGI (reference sequence). The trim removed 5 bases at V and 2 bases at J, leaving 2 bases unmatched. The CDR3 has 14 residues. CDR3 in DNA: TGTGCCAGCAGTAGCGGGAGAGCCTACAATGAGCAGTTCTTC. It encodes CASSSGRAYNEQFF.

In its sample, this clone was seen a few times. CDR3 nucleotide sequence: TGTGCCTGGAGTGCGGACAGGGGGATGAACACTGAAGCTTTCTTT. Protein sequence: CAWSADRGMNTEAFF. This chain joins TRBV30 and TRBJ1-1; the match to TRBD1 covers 10 bases. This CDR3 is 15 amino acids long. The germline V gene has CDR1 GTSNPN and CDR2 SVGIG (reference sequence). Germline trimming cut 1 base from V and 0 bases from J; bases unmatched to any gene: 2.

This chain uses TRBV18 with TRBJ1-2, with a weak D call TRBD1 (6 bases). V shed 3 bases and J shed 3 bases, with 14 bases lying between them. Germline V gives CDR1 KGHSH, CDR2 LQKENI. CDR3 length: 15 residues. The CDR3 DNA reads as TGTGCCAGCTCACCGCAACAGGGAGACGACTATGGCTACACCTTC. It translates to CASSPQQGDDYGYTF.

This clone appeared a few times. This chain links TRBV25-1 with TRBJ2-3, with D tentatively TRBD2 (5 bases). Looked up from germline, CDR1 is MGHDK and CDR2 is SYGVNS. Trimming took 4 bases from V and 1 from J, leaving 6 bases between them. This CDR3 has 13 residues. CDR3 in amino acids: CASSGTGTDTQYF. The CDR3 region has the DNA TGTGCCAGCAGTGGGACTGGCACAGATACGCAGTATTTT.

This clone was observed a handful of times. The chain combines TRBV7-8 with TRBJ1-4, with D hard to call. This CDR3 has 15 amino acids. The ends were cut back, 1 base at V and 7 bases at J, with 13 bases in the middle. The germline CDR1 and CDR2 sequences are SGHVS and FQNEAQ. The CDR3 region has the DNA TGTGCCAGCAGCTTAGTAGGAGTCGGCGGTGAAAAACTGTTTTTT. This codes for CASSLVGVGGEKLFF.

This clone occurred a few times. This chain joins TRBV29-1 and TRBJ2-1; 11 bases match TRBD2. The J segment lost 7 bases and the V segment lost 6 bases, leaving 8 bases of the junction unmatched. CDR3 length: 14 amino acids. CDR1 and CDR2 (germline): SQVTM, ANQGSEA. The DNA for the CDR3 is TGCAGCGTCGTGACTAGCGGGATCTGGAATGAGCAGTTCTTC. Amino acids: CSVVTSGIWNEQFF.

The genes are TRBV25-1 and TRBJ1-1; weak D call: TRBD1 (5 bases). CDR3 length: 15 amino acids. V gave up 1 base and J gave up 0 bases, with 9 bases separating them. Germline loops: CDR1 MGHDK, CDR2 SYGVNS. Written as DNA, the CDR3 is TGTGCCAGCAGTGAATGGGGGACTCTGAACACTGAAGCTTTCTTT. Its protein product is CASSEWGTLNTEAFF.

This clone has a single count. V usage is TRBV15 and J usage is TRBJ2-7; D gene ambiguous. CDR1 and CDR2 from the germline V gene are LNHNV and YYDKDF (reference sequence). V lost 1 base and J 2 bases, leaving 15 bases between the germline ends. CDR3 size: 16 residues. This CDR3 reads CATSRGGLSQTYEQYF. The CDR3 DNA reads TGTGCCACCAGCAGAGGAGGTCTCTCTCAAACCTACGAGCAGTACTTC.

In its sample, this clone was seen a few times. The chain links TRBV5-1 to TRBJ2-1, with 11 bases lining up with TRBD2. V trimming: 3 bases; J trimming: 6 bases; junction bases outside the gene matches: 8. Germline V CDR1 and CDR2: SGHRS, YFSETQ. The CDR3 is 16 residues long. CDR3 DNA: TGCGCCAGCAGCTCAATAGCGGGAGGGCCGCCCAATGAGCAGTTCTTC. This encodes CASSSIAGGPPNEQFF.

V usage is TRBV6-6 and J usage is TRBJ2-7, with D unclear. Trimming pared 4 bases from V and 9 bases from J, leaving 10 bases between. Germline V gives CDR1 MNHNY, CDR2 SVGAGI (reference sequence). The CDR3 length is 11 residues. The CDR3 reads CASSSFLGQYF. CDR3 sequence (DNA): TGTGCCAGCAGTTCTTTTCTCGGGCAGTACTTC.

This clone showed up just a few times. The gene calls are TRBV19 and TRBJ2-1, with TRBD2 identical over 8 bases. There are 16 residues in the CDR3. Germline V gene lookup returns CDR1 LNHDA and CDR2 SQIVND (reference sequence). V was pared by 4 bases and J by 3 bases, with 8 bases of the junction left unmatched. The CDR3 spells CASSTPTSAYYNEQFF. In DNA form, the CDR3 reads TGTGCCAGTAGTACCCCGACTAGCGCGTACTACAATGAGCAGTTCTTC. The variable domain in full, completed from reference TRBV19 and TRBJ2-1, reads DGGITQSPKYLFRKEGQNVTLSCEQNLNHDAMYWYRQDPGQGLRLIYYSQIVNDFQKGDIAEGYSVSREKKESFPLTVTSAQKNPTAFYLCASSTPTSAYYNEQFFGPGTRLTVL.

The CDR3 here is CAISGTSGRAGEQYF. In nucleotides, the CDR3 is TGTGCCATCAGTGGTACTAGCGGGAGGGCCGGCGAGCAGTACTTC. The chain employs TRBV10-3 and TRBJ2-7, with 13 bases lining up with TRBD2. Losses at the gene ends were 4 bases for V and 6 bases for J; bases not matched to a gene: 6. The CDR3 spans 15 residues. Germline CDR1 and CDR2: ENHRY and SYGVKD.

The V gene is TRBV29-1, the J gene TRBJ2-4; 9 bases are a match to TRBD2. The V gene end was trimmed by 6 bases and the J gene end by 6 bases; junction bases not matched to a gene: 9. Germline CDR1 and CDR2: SQVTM and ANQGSEA. The CDR3 extends over 14 amino acids. DNA for the CDR3: TGCAGCGTGAGGGTGGTAGCGGGAGTAAACATTCAGTACTTC. Its translation is CSVRVVAGVNIQYF.

The genes are TRBV4-1 and TRBJ2-3, with TRBD2 matching 10 bases. The CDR3 totals 18 residues. V shed 3 bases, J shed 3 bases, and the junction held 12 bases outside the gene matches. From germline, CDR1 is MGHRA and CDR2 YSYEKL. The CDR3: CASSQGNGLAGVTDTQYF. DNA for the CDR3: TGCGCCAGCAGCCAGGGGAACGGGCTAGCGGGAGTAACAGATACGCAGTATTTT.

A few counts support this clone. The chain has TRBV4-1 and TRBJ1-2; D ambiguous. This CDR3 contains 14 residues. The germline V and J ends were trimmed by 2 bases and 0 bases, with 7 bases remaining between them. Germline CDR1 is MGHRA and CDR2 is YSYEKL. In nucleotides, the CDR3 is TGCGCCAGCAGCCAAATCTTCGCTAACTATGGCTACACCTTC. Translated, it gives CASSQIFANYGYTF.

This chain joins TRBV19 and TRBJ2-7; 8 bases fit TRBD1. The V segment lost 4 bases and the J segment 3 bases; nucleotides outside the gene matches: 5. Germline CDR1 and CDR2: LNHDA and SQIVND (reference sequence). There are 14 residues in the CDR3. CDR3 residues: CASSTSGQGYEQYF. CDR3 bases: TGTGCCAGTAGTACCTCTGGACAGGGCTACGAGCAGTACTTC. Together with reference TRBV19 and TRBJ2-7, the CDR3 gives the full variable domain: DGGITQSPKYLFRKEGQNVTLSCEQNLNHDAMYWYRQDPGQGLRLIYYSQIVNDFQKGDIAEGYSVSREKKESFPLTVTSAQKNPTAFYLCASSTSGQGYEQYFGPGTRLTVT.

This chain uses TRBV10-3 with TRBJ2-1, with 8 positions matching TRBD1. Germline CDR1 reads ENHRY; CDR2 reads SYGVKD. The CDR3 has 11 residues. Trimming took 8 bases from V and 16 from J; bases not matched to a gene: 10. The CDR3 sequence: CAILILDRVFF. As DNA, the CDR3 is TGTGCCATCTTAATTCTGGACAGGGTCTTCTTC.

The gene calls are TRBV5-1 and TRBJ2-1; 9 bases align to TRBD1. Germline CDR1 SGHRS, CDR2 YFSETQ. The CDR3 length is 14 residues. J was trimmed by 10 bases and V by 7 bases; bases with no gene match: 12. The CDR3 here is CASYSGTGSMEQFF. In DNA form, the CDR3 reads TGCGCCAGCTACTCCGGGACAGGGAGTATGGAGCAGTTCTTC.

The sample holds a few counts of this clone. The rearrangement joins TRBV28 to TRBJ1-1; 7 bases match TRBD1. CDR3 size: 17 residues. V lost 7 bases, J lost 0 bases, and 14 bases stayed unmatched. Germline V gene lookup returns CDR1 MDHEN and CDR2 SYDVKM. The CDR3 region is CASNLRTGLGMNTEAFF. CDR3 sequence (DNA): TGTGCCAGCAACCTAAGGACAGGATTGGGGATGAACACTGAAGCTTTCTTT.

This clone has a handful of counts. The CDR3 bases are TGTGCCAGCACCTCACAGGGGATTGACACTGAAGCTTTCTTT. It translates to CASTSQGIDTEAFF. V usage is TRBV11-2 and J usage is TRBJ1-1; the match to TRBD1 covers 7 bases. Germline V gene lookup returns CDR1 SGHAT and CDR2 FQNNGV. V was pared by 7 bases and J by 3 bases, with 8 bases of the junction left unmatched. The CDR3 runs to 14 residues. The variable domain in full, completed from reference TRBV11-2 and TRBJ1-1, reads EAGVAQSPRYKIIEKRQSVAFWCNPISGHATLYWYQQILGQGPKLLIQFQNNGVVDDSQLPKDRFSAERLKGVDSTLKIQPAKLEDSAVYLCASTSQGIDTEAFFGQGTRLTVV.

This chain links TRBV7-9 with TRBJ2-4; TRBD2 matches at 15 bases. The CDR3 totals 15 residues. The germline CDR1 and CDR2 sequences are SEHNR and FQNEAQ (reference sequence). Trimming removed 10 bases from V and 7 bases from J; junction bases left unmatched: 8. This chain's CDR3 is CAIGLAGGRGNIQYF. The CDR3 DNA reads TGTGCCATCGGACTAGCGGGAGGGCGGGGTAACATTCAGTACTTC. Together with reference TRBV7-9 and TRBJ2-4, the CDR3 gives the full variable domain: DTGVSQNPRHKITKRGQNVTFRCDPISEHNRLYWYRQTLGQGPEFLTYFQNEAQLEKSRLLSDRFSAERPKGSFSTLEIQRTEQGDSAMYLCAIGLAGGRGNIQYFGAGTRLSVL.

The chain employs TRBV4-1 and TRBJ1-5; D is uncertain. Deletions cut 0 bases from V and 4 bases from J, with 13 bases between. Per germline, CDR1 MGHRA and CDR2 YSYEKL. The CDR3 is 16 residues long. The CDR3 loop is CASSQEGLGRNQPQHF. The CDR3, as DNA: TGCGCCAGCAGCCAAGAAGGTCTGGGGAGGAATCAGCCCCAGCATTTT.

This clone has more than one count but fewer than ten. The CDR3 region is CASSLTSGSFGEQFF. As DNA, the CDR3 is TGTGCCAGCAGCTTAACCAGCGGGAGCTTTGGTGAGCAGTTCTTC. This sequence joins TRBV7-3 and TRBJ2-1, with TRBD2 matching over 8 bases. Unmatched junction bases numbered 7, after V lost 0 bases and J lost 9 bases. Germline CDR1 SGHTA, CDR2 FQGTGA. This CDR3 spans 15 amino acids.

The rearrangement joins TRBV30 to TRBJ2-1; the match to TRBD2 covers 7 bases. The CDR3 is 15 amino acids. J lost 2 bases, V lost 5 bases, and 9 bases had no gene match. Germline V lookup: CDR1 GTSNPN, CDR2 SVGIG (reference sequence). The CDR3 coding sequence is TGTGCCTGGCGGGCCGGAGCGGGACCCTACAATGAGCAGTTCTTC. Its translation is CAWRAGAGPYNEQFF.

This chain uses TRBV14 with TRBJ2-2; 8 nucleotides line up with TRBD2. This CDR3 spans 14 amino acids. Germline V lookup: CDR1 SGHDN, CDR2 FVKESK. The junction had 3 bases not matched to a gene; V was cut back by 4 bases and J by 5 bases. The CDR3 DNA is TGTGCCAGCAGCCCGGGACTAGTAACCGGGGAGCTGTTTTTT. Amino acids: CASSPGLVTGELFF.